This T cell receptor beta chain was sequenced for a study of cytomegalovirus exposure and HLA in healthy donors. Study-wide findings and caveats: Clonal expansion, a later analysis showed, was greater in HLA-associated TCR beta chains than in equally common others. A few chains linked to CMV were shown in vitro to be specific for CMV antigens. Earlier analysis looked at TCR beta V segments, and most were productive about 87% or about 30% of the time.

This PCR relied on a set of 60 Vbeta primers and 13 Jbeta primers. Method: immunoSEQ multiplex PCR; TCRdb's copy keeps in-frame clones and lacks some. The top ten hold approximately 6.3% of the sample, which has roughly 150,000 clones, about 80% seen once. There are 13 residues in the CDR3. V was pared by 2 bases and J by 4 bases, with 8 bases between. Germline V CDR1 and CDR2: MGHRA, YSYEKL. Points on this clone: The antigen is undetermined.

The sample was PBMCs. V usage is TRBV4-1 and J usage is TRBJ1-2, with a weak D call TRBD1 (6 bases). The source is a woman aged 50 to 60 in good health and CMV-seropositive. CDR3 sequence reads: CASSQTGFYGYTF. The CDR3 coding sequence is TGCGCCAGCAGCCAAACAGGGTTCTATGGCTACACCTTC.